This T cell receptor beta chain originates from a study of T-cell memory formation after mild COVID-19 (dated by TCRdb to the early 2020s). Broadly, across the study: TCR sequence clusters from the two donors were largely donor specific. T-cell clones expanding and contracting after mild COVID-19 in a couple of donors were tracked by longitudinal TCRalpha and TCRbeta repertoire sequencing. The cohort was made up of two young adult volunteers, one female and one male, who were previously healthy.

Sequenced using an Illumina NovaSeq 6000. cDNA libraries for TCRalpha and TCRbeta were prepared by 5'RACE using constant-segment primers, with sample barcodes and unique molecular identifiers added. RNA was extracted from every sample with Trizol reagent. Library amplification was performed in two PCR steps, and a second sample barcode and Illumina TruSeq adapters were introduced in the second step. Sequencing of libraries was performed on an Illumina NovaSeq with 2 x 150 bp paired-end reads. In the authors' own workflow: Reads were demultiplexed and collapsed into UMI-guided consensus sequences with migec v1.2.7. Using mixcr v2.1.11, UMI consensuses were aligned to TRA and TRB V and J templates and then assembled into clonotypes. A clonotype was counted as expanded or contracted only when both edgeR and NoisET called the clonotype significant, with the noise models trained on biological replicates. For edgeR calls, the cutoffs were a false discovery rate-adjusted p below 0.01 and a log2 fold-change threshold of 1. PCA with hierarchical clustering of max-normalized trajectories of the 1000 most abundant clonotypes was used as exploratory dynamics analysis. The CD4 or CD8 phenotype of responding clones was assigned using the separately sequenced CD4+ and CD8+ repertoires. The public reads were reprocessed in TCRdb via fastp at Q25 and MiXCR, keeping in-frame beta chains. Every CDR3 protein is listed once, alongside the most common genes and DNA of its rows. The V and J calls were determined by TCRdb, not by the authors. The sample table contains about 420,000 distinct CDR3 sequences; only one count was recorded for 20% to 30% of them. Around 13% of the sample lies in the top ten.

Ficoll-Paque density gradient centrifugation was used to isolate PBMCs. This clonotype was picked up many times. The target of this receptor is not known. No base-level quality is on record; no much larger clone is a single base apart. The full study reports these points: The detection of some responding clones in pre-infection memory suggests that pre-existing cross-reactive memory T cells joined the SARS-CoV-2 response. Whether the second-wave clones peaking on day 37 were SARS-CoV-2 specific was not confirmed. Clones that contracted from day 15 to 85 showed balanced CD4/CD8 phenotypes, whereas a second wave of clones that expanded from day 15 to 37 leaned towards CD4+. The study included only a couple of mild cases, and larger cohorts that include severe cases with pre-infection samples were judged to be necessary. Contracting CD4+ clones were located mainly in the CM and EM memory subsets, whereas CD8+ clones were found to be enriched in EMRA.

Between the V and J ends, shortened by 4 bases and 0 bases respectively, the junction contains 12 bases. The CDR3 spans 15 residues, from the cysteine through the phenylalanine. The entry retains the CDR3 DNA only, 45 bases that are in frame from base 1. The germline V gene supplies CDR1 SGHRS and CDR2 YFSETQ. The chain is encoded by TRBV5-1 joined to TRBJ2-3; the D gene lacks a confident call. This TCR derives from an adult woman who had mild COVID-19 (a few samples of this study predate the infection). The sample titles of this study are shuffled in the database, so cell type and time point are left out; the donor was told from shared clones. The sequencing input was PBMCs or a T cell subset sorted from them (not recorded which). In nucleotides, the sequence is TGCGCCAGCAGCGCCGCTCAACGTAGCACAGATACGCAGTATTTT. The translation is CASSAAQRSTDTQYF.